This T cell receptor beta chain came from a study of blood T cell repertoires in COVID-19. Overall study context: Samples representing acute and convalescent COVID-19 were sourced from the United States, Italy and Spain. The analysed material was cDNA or gDNA that came from T cells, B-cell-depleted T cells, or PBMCs.

In the study's own analysis: The assay estimated nucleated cells by amplifying reference gene primers. Sequencing was performed with immunoSEQ multiplex PCR; in TCRdb, only in-frame clones are kept and a portion is missing. The V and J calls and the clone size are those of that table, but D and trimming were determined from the DNA. Of around 200,000 clones in the sample, around 86% were seen once. The clonotype was recovered from a man aged 65 to 85 with acute or convalescent COVID-19. Material for sequencing was peripheral blood.

CDR3 sequence (DNA): TGTGCCAGCAGTGCCGACAGAACCTCTAACTATGGCTACACCTTC. Protein product: CASSADRTSNYGYTF. The V call is TRBV6-4, the J call TRBJ1-2; weak D call: TRBD1 (5 bases). V was pared by 4 bases and J by 0 bases, with 12 bases between. CDR3 length equals 15 residues. Germline V gene data show CDR1 as MRHNA and CDR2 as SNTAGT.